Below, 31 T cell receptor beta chains from the same sample are listed, as sequenced in a study of cytomegalovirus exposure and HLA in healthy donors. Vbeta (60) and Jbeta (13) primers were used in the PCR. The assay was immunoSEQ multiplex PCR, and TCRdb's table has in-frame clones only and misses some. The sample includes approximately 280,000 clones, approximately 90% of them seen just once. Material for sequencing was PBMCs. The receptors stem from a woman younger than 30 in good health and CMV-seronegative.

This chain uses TRBV2 with TRBJ1-5; TRBD1 matches at 7 bases. Germline V lookup: CDR1 SNHLY, CDR2 FYNNEI. This CDR3 region has 15 residues. V shed 6 bases, J shed 2 bases, and the junction held 7 bases outside the gene matches. Here the CDR3 reads CASSDRATGNQPQHF. CDR3 in DNA: TGTGCCAGCAGCGACAGGGCTACTGGCAATCAGCCCCAGCATTTT. Full variable domain (outside the CDR3, taken from reference TRBV2 and TRBJ1-5): EPEVTQTPSHQVTQMGQEVILRCVPISNHLYFYWYRQILGQKVEFLVSFYNNEISEKSEIFDDQFSVERPDGSNFTLKIRSTKLEDSAMYFCASSDRATGNQPQHFGDGTRLSIL.

The chain links TRBV19 to TRBJ1-1, with D perhaps matching TRBD1 (6 bases). Between the trimmed V and J ends, which lost 5 bases and 1 base, there was a span of 14 bases. Germline values: CDR1 LNHDA, CDR2 SQIVND (reference sequence). The CDR3 loop spans 15 amino acids. The CDR3 DNA reads as TGTGCCAGTAGTCCCATGGACAGTGAGAACACTGAAGCTTTCTTT. It codes for CASSPMDSENTEAFF.

This chain joins TRBV11-2 and TRBJ2-1; D is perhaps TRBD1 (5 bases). V shed 5 bases and J shed 12 bases, with 20 bases lying between them. This CDR3 has 14 residues. Germline CDR1 SGHAT, CDR2 FQNNGV. CDR3: CASSPDGRSGAQFF. CDR3 nucleotides: TGTGCCAGCAGCCCAGACGGACGTTCTGGGGCGCAGTTCTTC.

J is TRBJ2-3 and V is TRBV5-4, with 9 bases matching TRBD2. The CDR3 spans 16 residues. The trim removed 3 bases at V and 0 bases at J, leaving 5 bases unmatched. Germline CDR1 and CDR2: SGHNT and YYREEE (reference sequence). The chain's CDR3 is CASSSQRGASTDTQYF. DNA for the CDR3: TGTGCCAGCAGCTCTCAGCGGGGGGCTAGCACAGATACGCAGTATTTT.

The chain joins TRBV7-9 to TRBJ1-1, with D maybe TRBD1 (6 bases). The V gene's germline CDR1 is SEHNR and CDR2 FQNEAQ (reference sequence). V was clipped by 10 bases and J by 4 bases, with 19 bases between them. The CDR3 is made up of 14 amino acids. The CDR3, as DNA: TGTGCCACCCGGAAGGGGGGGGCCGGCACTGAAGCTTTCTTT. It translates to CATRKGGAGTEAFF.

This clone showed up just a few times. The rearrangement links TRBV27 to TRBJ1-3; 7 positions match TRBD1. The CDR3 is 15 residues long. From germline, CDR1 is MNHEY and CDR2 SMNVEV (reference sequence). V shed 5 bases, J shed 4 bases, and the junction held 8 bases outside the gene matches. The CDR3 spells CASSMKYRGGNTIYF. CDR3 sequence (DNA): TGTGCCAGCAGTATGAAATACAGGGGCGGAAACACCATATATTTT.

The CDR3 bases are TGTGCCAGCTCAGTTAGCCGGACAGGGGGATCTGAAGCTTTCTTT. Its translation: CASSVSRTGGSEAFF. The rearrangement uses TRBV27 and TRBJ1-1, with 10 nucleotides matching TRBD1. This CDR3 has 15 amino acids. Germline V gene lookup returns CDR1 MNHEY and CDR2 SMNVEV (reference sequence). The V segment lost 8 bases and the J segment 6 bases; nucleotides outside the gene matches: 12.

J is TRBJ1-2 and V is TRBV4-2; tentatively, D is TRBD1 (6 bases). Trimming took off 0 bases at V and 2 bases at J, with 16 bases between the two ends. This CDR3 contains 17 residues. Germline V gene sequence: CDR1 LGHNA, CDR2 YNFKEQ. This CDR3 reads CASSQEWLKDRNYGYTF. DNA for the CDR3: TGTGCCAGCAGCCAAGAGTGGTTGAAGGACAGAAACTATGGCTACACCTTC.

This sequence joins TRBV18 and TRBJ2-7; 8 nucleotides agree with TRBD2. CDR3 size: 14 residues. The germline gives CDR1 KGHSH, CDR2 LQKENI. The V and J ends lost 1 base and 3 bases, in that order; junction bases with no gene match: 2. The CDR3 region has the DNA TGTGCCAGCTCACCACTTCTAGCGGGCTACGAGCAGTACTTC. Protein: CASSPLLAGYEQYF.

A remark on this clone: Its ends do not fully match the called genes, so a read error is possible. Other DNA sequences from this sample encode an identical CDR3 as well. V and J are TRBV29-1 and TRBJ1-6, with 7 bases that match TRBD1. The germline V gene encodes CDR1 SQVTM and CDR2 ANQGSEA. CDR3 length: 14 amino acids. The CDR3 loop reads CSAKGTAYNSPLHF. The CDR3 coding sequence is TGCAGCGCTAAGGGGACAGCCTATAATTCCCCCCTCCACTTT. Full variable domain (outside the CDR3, taken from reference TRBV29-1 and TRBJ1-6): SAVISQKPSRDICQRGTSLTIQCQVDSQVTMMFWYRQQPGQSLTLIATANQGSEATYESGFVIDKFPISRPNLTFSTLTVSNMSPEDSSIYLCSAKGTAYNSPLHFGNGTRLTVT.

This chain links TRBV2 with TRBJ2-1; D unclear. Looked up from germline, CDR1 is SNHLY and CDR2 is FYNNEI. V lost 7 bases and J lost 8, with 12 bases in between. The CDR3 contains 12 residues. CDR3 nucleotide sequence: TGTGCCAGCAACCCGGCTCGGGATGAGCAGTTCTTC. Protein sequence: CASNPARDEQFF. Filled out from reference TRBV2 and TRBJ2-1, the complete variable domain reads EPEVTQTPSHQVTQMGQEVILRCVPISNHLYFYWYRQILGQKVEFLVSFYNNEISEKSEIFDDQFSVERPDGSNFTLKIRSTKLEDSAMYFCASNPARDEQFFGPGTRLTVL.

The chain employs TRBV11-3 and TRBJ2-7; TRBD1 aligns across 9 bases. V lost 4 bases, J lost 4 bases, and 14 bases stayed unmatched. Germline loops: CDR1 SGHNT, CDR2 YENEEA. The CDR3 is made up of 17 amino acids. CDR3 protein: CASSCLWGRDRAYEQYF. CDR3 DNA: TGTGCCAGCAGCTGCCTTTGGGGGCGGGACAGGGCTTACGAGCAGTACTTC.

This chain connects TRBV9 to TRBJ2-7, with 7 bases aligning to TRBD2. Losses at the gene ends were 0 bases for V and 0 bases for J; bases not matched to a gene: 9. The CDR3 loop spans 17 amino acids. Germline V lookup: CDR1 SGDLS, CDR2 YYNGEE. CDR3 residues: CASSVGGGMGPSYEQYF. In DNA form, the CDR3 reads TGTGCCAGCAGCGTAGGGGGAGGGATGGGCCCCTCCTACGAGCAGTACTTC.

This chain connects TRBV13 to TRBJ2-4, with D perhaps matching TRBD1 (6 bases). The CDR3 extends over 15 amino acids. V was pared by 5 bases and J by 8 bases, with 19 bases between. CDR1 is PRHDT and CDR2 is FYEKMQ in the germline V gene (reference sequence). The DNA for the CDR3 is TGTGCCAGCAGCCCACAAGGACCGCCAGGGGACATTCAGTACTTC. It yields the protein CASSPQGPPGDIQYF. The variable domain in full, with the rest retrieved from reference TRBV13 and TRBJ2-4, is AAGVIQSPRHLIKEKRETATLKCYPIPRHDTVYWYQQGPGQDPQFLISFYEKMQSDKGSIPDRFSAQQFSDYHSELNMSSLELGDSALYFCASSPQGPPGDIQYFGAGTRLSVL.

The chain has TRBV5-1 and TRBJ2-1; 10 bases align to TRBD2. Germline values: CDR1 SGHRS, CDR2 YFSETQ. The CDR3 totals 17 residues. The J segment lost 6 bases and the V segment lost 2 bases, leaving 11 bases of the junction unmatched. Here the CDR3 DNA reads TGCGCCAGCAGCTTTCCTCTCGGACTAGCGGAGTCCAATGAGCAGTTCTTC. Translation gives CASSFPLGLAESNEQFF.

The V gene is TRBV2, the J gene TRBJ1-4; TRBD1 agrees at 7 bases. This CDR3 has 15 amino acids. The germline V gene encodes CDR1 SNHLY and CDR2 FYNNEI. V shed 5 bases and J 8 bases; nucleotides not matched to a gene: 11. This CDR3 is CASSPTTGTEEKLFF. In nucleotides, the CDR3 is TGTGCCAGCAGTCCTACCACCGGGACAGAGGAAAAACTGTTTTTT.

The table lists this clone with a count of one. The chain is built from TRBV10-3 and TRBJ1-1, with 7 bases fitting TRBD1. This CDR3 comprises 14 residues. Per the germline V gene, CDR1 is ENHRY and CDR2 is SYGVKD. Unmatched junction bases numbered 4, after V lost 3 bases and J lost 3 bases. The CDR3 coding sequence is TGTGCCATCAGTGAAGGGGGCTTGGACACTGAAGCTTTCTTT. It yields the protein CAISEGGLDTEAFF.

V usage is TRBV5-1 and J usage is TRBJ1-5; 8 positions agree with TRBD1. The CDR3 runs 14 residues. CDR1 is SGHRS and CDR2 is YFSETQ in the germline V gene. The V and J ends lost 4 bases and 7 bases, in that order; junction bases with no gene match: 7. CDR3 in amino acids: CASSPGQGDQPQHF. Here the CDR3 DNA reads TGCGCCAGCAGCCCCGGACAGGGCGACCAGCCCCAGCATTTT. Full variable domain (rest looked up from reference TRBV5-1 and TRBJ1-5): KAGVTQTPRYLIKTRGQQVTLSCSPISGHRSVSWYQQTPGQGLQFLFEYFSETQRNKGNFPGRFSGRQFSNSRSEMNVSTLELGDSALYLCASSPGQGDQPQHFGDGTRLSIL.

The chain combines TRBV2 with TRBJ1-1; TRBD1 might be the D (5 bases). V lost 6 bases and J 0 bases, leaving 8 bases between the germline ends. CDR1 SNHLY and CDR2 FYNNEI come from the germline V gene. The CDR3 is 13 residues long. CDR3 region: CASRGGMNTEAFF. CDR3 coding DNA: TGTGCCAGCAGGGGGGGGATGAACACTGAAGCTTTCTTT.

The rearrangement links TRBV2 to TRBJ2-3, with no clear D. Trimming left V 7 bases short and J 2 bases short, with 4 bases between. The CDR3 is 11 amino acids. Looked up from germline, CDR1 is SNHLY and CDR2 is FYNNEI. The CDR3: CASTYTDTQYF. In nucleotides, the CDR3 is TGTGCCAGCACCTACACAGATACGCAGTATTTT.

J is TRBJ1-4 and V is TRBV6-1, with D hard to call. CDR1 and CDR2 from the germline V gene are MNHNS and SASEGT. There are 14 residues in the CDR3. V was cut by 4 bases and J by 2 bases, with 8 bases left in between. CDR3 in amino acids: CASSGTHTNEKLFF. The CDR3 bases are TGTGCCAGCAGTGGGACTCATACTAATGAAAAACTGTTTTTT.

This chain links TRBV12-5 with TRBJ1-2; no clear D. The CDR3 is 11 amino acids. Germline V gene lookup returns CDR1 LGHNT and CDR2 FRNRAP. V lost 5 bases and J lost 5, with 6 bases in between. CDR3 nucleotide sequence: TGTGCTAGTGGTCTCCCGTATGGCTACACCTTC. It is translated as CASGLPYGYTF. The full variable domain, in which reference TRBV12-5 and TRBJ1-2 provide the parts outside the CDR3, is DARVTQTPRHKVTEMGQEVTMRCQPILGHNTVFWYRQTMMQGLELLAYFRNRAPLDDSGMPKDRFSAEMPDATLATLKIQPSEPRDSAVYFCASGLPYGYTFGSGTRLTVV.

The CDR3 spells CASSGKGHRANYGYTF. CDR3 bases: TGTGCCAGCAGTGGGAAGGGACACCGAGCTAACTATGGCTACACCTTC. The chain recombines TRBV9 with TRBJ1-2, with D possibly TRBD1 on 6 matching bases. From germline, CDR1 is SGDLS and CDR2 YYNGEE. V was shortened by 5 bases and J by 0 bases, with 17 bases between the two germline ends. The CDR3 consists of 16 residues.

This chain links TRBV15 with TRBJ2-7; D unresolved. With 0 bases removed from V and 3 bases from J, the gap between germline ends came to 6 bases. Germline V gives CDR1 LNHNV, CDR2 YYDKDF (reference sequence). The CDR3 runs to 13 residues. Here the CDR3 reads CATSRDIYYEQYF. DNA of the CDR3: TGTGCCACCAGCAGAGATATCTACTACGAGCAGTACTTC.

About this clone itself: Other DNA sequences in this sample translate to the same CDR3. The rearrangement links TRBV7-9 to TRBJ1-1; D is ambiguous. Looked up from germline, CDR1 is SEHNR and CDR2 is FQNEAQ (reference sequence). V shed 3 bases and J shed 6 bases, with 5 bases lying between them. The CDR3 is 11 amino acids. CDR3 DNA: TGTGCCAGCAGCTTCGGGTCTGAAGCTTTCTTT. This sequence encodes CASSFGSEAFF.

In DNA, the CDR3 is TGTGCCAGCAGCGCCGCGGGACTAAGTGTTGGGAATGAGCAGTTCTTC. This gives the protein CASSAAGLSVGNEQFF. The rearrangement joins TRBV9 to TRBJ2-1, with 7 bases that match TRBD2. The germline V gene has CDR1 SGDLS and CDR2 YYNGEE. CDR3 length: 16 amino acids. V trimming: 3 bases; J trimming: 7 bases; junction bases outside the gene matches: 13.

The chain carries TRBV19 and TRBJ2-5; 9 bases are a match to TRBD1. Unmatched junction bases numbered 6, after V lost 3 bases and J lost 4 bases. CDR3 length: 15 residues. CDR1 LNHDA and CDR2 SQIVND come from the germline V gene (reference sequence). The CDR3 DNA is TGTGCCAGTAGTATCGGGACAGGGAAAGGAGAGACCCAGTACTTC. It yields the protein CASSIGTGKGETQYF.

This rearrangement joins TRBV19 to TRBJ2-2; 7 bases line up with TRBD1. Germline V gene lookup returns CDR1 LNHDA and CDR2 SQIVND (reference sequence). Trimming cost V 5 bases and J 3 bases; bases outside gene matches: 6. This CDR3 has 15 amino acids. CDR3 in DNA: TGTGCCAGTAGTCCTATCGACAGGGACACCGGGGAGCTGTTTTTT. Its protein product is CASSPIDRDTGELFF.

The chain links TRBV29-1 to TRBJ2-2; 7 bases align to TRBD1. The germline V gene has CDR1 SQVTM and CDR2 ANQGSEA. V lost 6 bases, J lost 3 bases, and 1 base stayed unmatched. The CDR3 is 12 amino acids. CDR3 in amino acids: CSVGQDTGELFF. The CDR3 nucleotides are TGCAGCGTCGGACAGGACACCGGGGAGCTGTTTTTT.

This clone was seen only a few times. The genes are TRBV5-6 and TRBJ1-2; no reliable D call. Per the germline V gene, CDR1 is SGHDT and CDR2 is YYEEEE. This CDR3 is 16 amino acids long. The germline V and J ends were trimmed by 1 base and 1 base, with 14 bases remaining between them. The CDR3 protein is CASSLRRDTVNYGYTF. DNA for the CDR3: TGTGCCAGCAGCTTGCGCCGAGATACTGTTAACTATGGCTACACCTTC.

The chain employs TRBV30 and TRBJ2-1, with 9 bases fitting TRBD2. Per germline, CDR1 GTSNPN and CDR2 SVGIG (reference sequence). There are 15 residues in the CDR3. The V gene end was trimmed by 1 base and the J gene end by 2 bases; junction bases not matched to a gene: 3. The CDR3 nucleotides are TGTGCCTGGAGTGGGGGACTAGCCCCCTACAATGAGCAGTTCTTC. Translation gives CAWSGGLAPYNEQFF.